This passage covers 6 T cell receptor beta chains from one sample sequenced in a study of CD8 T cells in Susac syndrome (dated by TCRdb to the late 2010s). To prepare the library, the immunoSEQ multiplex PCR assay was applied. RNA was extracted using the RNeasy kit, and about 0.45 to 1 ug of the RNA was reverse transcribed with random hexamers. TCRdb reworked the public reads: Q25 trimming with fastp, MiXCR clone assembly, productive beta chains retained. Entries that share a CDR3 protein sequence are merged under the most common genes and DNA. The sample table lists roughly 200,000 distinct CDR3 sequences, 85% to 95% of them with a count of one. The ten largest make up 0.07% to 0.095% of the sample. The sequenced material came from CD4+ T cells from PBMCs. These receptors originate from a human donor with multiple sclerosis.

This chain joins TRBV29-1 and TRBJ2-3; 9 nucleotides match TRBD1. The CDR3 is 14 residues long. V shed 4 bases, J shed 0 bases, and the junction held 2 bases outside the gene matches. Germline CDR1 reads SQVTM; CDR2 reads ANQGSEA. The CDR3 region has the DNA TGCAGCGTTGGGGGACAGGGTAGCACAGATACGCAGTATTTT. Translation: CSVGGQGSTDTQYF.

This clonotype was observed once. The gene calls are TRBV3-1 and TRBJ2-7; D perhaps matches TRBD2 (6 bases). The CDR3 extends over 16 amino acids. V was cut by 3 bases and J by 3 bases, with 18 bases left in between. CDR1 is LGHDT and CDR2 is YNNKEL in the germline V gene (reference sequence). CDR3 sequence (DNA): TGTGCCAGCAGCCAGAGGGCGCCGGGGGTTTTCTACGAGCAGTACTTC. Translated, it gives CASSQRAPGVFYEQYF.

This chain uses TRBV30 with TRBJ2-3, with 12 bases lining up with TRBD1. Trimming cost V 0 bases and J 14 bases; bases outside gene matches: 6. The CDR3 runs 13 residues. CDR1 and CDR2 (germline): GTSNPN, SVGIG (reference sequence). For the CDR3, the DNA is TGTGCCTGGAGTGTGGGGACAGGGGGCTCCCGGTATTTT. It specifies CAWSVGTGGSRYF. Looking up the rest from reference TRBV30 and TRBJ2-3 gives the full variable domain: SQTIHQWPATLVQPVGSPLSLECTVEGTSNPNLYWYRQAAGRGLQLLFYSVGIGQISSEVPQNLSASRPQDRQFILSSKKLLLSDSGFYLCAWSVGTGGSRYFGPGTRLTVL.

CDR3 nucleotide sequence: TGTGCCAGCAGCTTAGATCGGGCGGCCGGGGTGGACGAGCAGTACTTC. Translated: CASSLDRAAGVDEQYF. This chain connects TRBV11-2 to TRBJ2-7, with D tentatively TRBD2 (5 bases). CDR1 is SGHAT, CDR2 FQNNGV, per germline. The CDR3 has 16 residues. V lost 0 bases and J 5 bases, leaving 17 bases between the germline ends. Filled out from reference TRBV11-2 and TRBJ2-7, the complete variable domain reads EAGVAQSPRYKIIEKRQSVAFWCNPISGHATLYWYQQILGQGPKLLIQFQNNGVVDDSQLPKDRFSAERLKGVDSTLKIQPAKLEDSAVYLCASSLDRAAGVDEQYFGPGTRLTVT.

The chain couples TRBV25-1 to TRBJ2-6; TRBD2 matches 8 bases. Germline CDR1 reads MGHDK; CDR2 reads SYGVNS. After removal of 7 bases from V and 0 bases from J, the junction contained 8 bases not matched to a gene. This CDR3 comprises 17 residues. Here the CDR3 reads CASTLTGGSSGANVLTF. DNA of the CDR3: TGTGCCAGCACCCTCACGGGGGGGAGCTCTGGGGCCAACGTCCTGACTTTC. The full variable domain, completed using reference TRBV25-1 and TRBJ2-6, is EADIYQTPRYLVIGTGKKITLECSQTMGHDKMYWYQQDPGMELHLIHYSYGVNSTEKGDLSSESTVSRIRTEHFPLTLESARPSHTSQYLCASTLTGGSSGANVLTFGAGSRLTVL.

The V and J genes are TRBV30 and TRBJ1-2, with D unclear. Germline CDR1 is GTSNPN and CDR2 is SVGIG (reference sequence). The V and J ends lost 3 bases and 8 bases respectively, with 16 bases between them. This CDR3 spans 13 amino acids. The chain's CDR3 is CAWRTPPLGGYTF. CDR3 sequence (DNA): TGTGCCTGGAGGACCCCTCCCTTAGGCGGCTACACCTTC.